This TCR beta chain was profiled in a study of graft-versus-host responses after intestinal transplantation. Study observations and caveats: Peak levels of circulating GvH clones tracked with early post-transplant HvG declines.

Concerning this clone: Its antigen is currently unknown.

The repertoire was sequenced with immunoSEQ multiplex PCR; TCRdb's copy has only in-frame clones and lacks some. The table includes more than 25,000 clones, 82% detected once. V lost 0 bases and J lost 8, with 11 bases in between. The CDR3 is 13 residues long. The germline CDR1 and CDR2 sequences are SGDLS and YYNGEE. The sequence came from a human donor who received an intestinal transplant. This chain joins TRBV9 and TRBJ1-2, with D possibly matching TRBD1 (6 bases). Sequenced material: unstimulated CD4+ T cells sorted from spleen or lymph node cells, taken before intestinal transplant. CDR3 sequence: CASSVGPGDGYTF. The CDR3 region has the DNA TGTGCCAGCAGCGTAGGGCCAGGGGACGGCTACACCTTC.